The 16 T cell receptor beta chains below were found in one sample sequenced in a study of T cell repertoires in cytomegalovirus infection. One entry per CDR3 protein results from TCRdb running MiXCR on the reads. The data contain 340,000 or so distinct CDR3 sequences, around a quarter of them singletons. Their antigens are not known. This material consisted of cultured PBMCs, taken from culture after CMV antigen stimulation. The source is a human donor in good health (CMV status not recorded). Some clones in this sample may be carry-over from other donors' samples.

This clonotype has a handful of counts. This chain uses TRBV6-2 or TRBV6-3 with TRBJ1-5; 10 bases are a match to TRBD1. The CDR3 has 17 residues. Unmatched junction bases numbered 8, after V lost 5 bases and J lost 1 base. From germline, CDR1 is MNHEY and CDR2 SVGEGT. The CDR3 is CASSTDRGPKSNQPQHF. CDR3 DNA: TGTGCCAGCAGTACAGACAGGGGGCCGAAGAGCAATCAGCCCCAGCATTTT.

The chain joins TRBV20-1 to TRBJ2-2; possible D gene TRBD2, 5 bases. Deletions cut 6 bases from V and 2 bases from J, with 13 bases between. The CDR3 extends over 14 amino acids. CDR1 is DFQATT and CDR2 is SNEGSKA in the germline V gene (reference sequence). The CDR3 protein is CSAAPPGNTGELFF. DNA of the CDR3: TGCAGTGCAGCGCCGCCGGGAAACACCGGGGAGCTGTTTTTT.

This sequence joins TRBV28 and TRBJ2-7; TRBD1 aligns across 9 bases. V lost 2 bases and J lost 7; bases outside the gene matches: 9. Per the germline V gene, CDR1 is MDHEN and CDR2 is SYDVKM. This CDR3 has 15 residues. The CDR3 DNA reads TGTGCCAGCAGTTTAGTTGCCGTCGGACAGGGGGAGCAGTACGTC. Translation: CASSLVAVGQGEQYV.

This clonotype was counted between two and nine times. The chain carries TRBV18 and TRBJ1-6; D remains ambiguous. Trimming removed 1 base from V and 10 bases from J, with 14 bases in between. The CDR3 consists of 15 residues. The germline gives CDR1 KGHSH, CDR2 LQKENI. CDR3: CASSPLDGSPSPLHF. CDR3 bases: TGTGCCAGCTCACCACTCGATGGATCGCCCTCACCCCTCCACTTT.

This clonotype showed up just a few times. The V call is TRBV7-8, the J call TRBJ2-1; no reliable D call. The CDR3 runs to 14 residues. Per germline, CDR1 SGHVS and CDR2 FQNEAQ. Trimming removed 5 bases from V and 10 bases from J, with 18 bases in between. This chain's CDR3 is CASSPRTQFIEQFF. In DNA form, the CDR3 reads TGTGCCAGCAGCCCTCGGACGCAATTCATAGAGCAGTTCTTC. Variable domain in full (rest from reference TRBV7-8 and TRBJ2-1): GAGVSQSPRYKVAKRGQDVALRCDPISGHVSLFWYQQALGQGPEFLTYFQNEAQLDKSGLPSDRFFAERPEGSVSTLKIQRTQQEDSAVYLCASSPRTQFIEQFFGPGTRLTVL.

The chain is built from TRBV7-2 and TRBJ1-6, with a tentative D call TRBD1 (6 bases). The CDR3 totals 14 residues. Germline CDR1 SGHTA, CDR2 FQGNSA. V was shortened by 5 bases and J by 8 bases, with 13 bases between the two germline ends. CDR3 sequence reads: CASSLRTEYSPLHF. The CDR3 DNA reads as TGTGCCAGCAGCCTGCGGACAGAATATTCACCCCTCCACTTT.

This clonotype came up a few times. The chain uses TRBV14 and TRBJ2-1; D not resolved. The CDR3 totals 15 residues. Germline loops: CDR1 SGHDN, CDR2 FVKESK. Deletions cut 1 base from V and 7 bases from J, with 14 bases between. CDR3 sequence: CASSQGGAVWNEQFF. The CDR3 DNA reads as TGTGCCAGCAGCCAAGGGGGTGCTGTCTGGAATGAGCAGTTCTTC.

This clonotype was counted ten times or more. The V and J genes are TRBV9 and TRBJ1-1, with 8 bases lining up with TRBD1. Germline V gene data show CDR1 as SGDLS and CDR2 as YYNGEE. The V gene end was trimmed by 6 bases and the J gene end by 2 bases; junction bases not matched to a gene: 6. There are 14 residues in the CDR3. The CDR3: CASKVGQGNTEAFF. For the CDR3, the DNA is TGTGCCAGCAAGGTCGGACAGGGAAACACTGAAGCTTTCTTT.

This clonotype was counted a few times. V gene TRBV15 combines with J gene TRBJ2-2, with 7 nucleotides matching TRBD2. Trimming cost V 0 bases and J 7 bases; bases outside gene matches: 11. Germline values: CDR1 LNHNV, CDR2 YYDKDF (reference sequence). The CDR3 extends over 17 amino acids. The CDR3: CATSRDPRRGSFGELFF. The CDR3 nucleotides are TGTGCCACCAGCAGAGATCCGCGTCGCGGGAGTTTCGGGGAGCTGTTTTTT.

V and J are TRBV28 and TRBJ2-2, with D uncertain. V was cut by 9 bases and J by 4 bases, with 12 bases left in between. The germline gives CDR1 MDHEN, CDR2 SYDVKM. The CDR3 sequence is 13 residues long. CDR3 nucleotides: TGTGCCAGTCTTGGAAGGGCCACCGGGGAGCTGTTTTTT. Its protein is CASLGRATGELFF.

The CDR3 region has the DNA TGCGCCAGCAGCCAAGATGAGACGGAACAAGAGACCCAGTACTTC. It translates to CASSQDETEQETQYF. This sequence joins TRBV4-1 and TRBJ2-5; D gene unclear. Germline V gene lookup returns CDR1 MGHRA and CDR2 YSYEKL. This CDR3 comprises 15 residues. Trimming cost V 0 bases and J 2 bases, with 10 bases left between them.

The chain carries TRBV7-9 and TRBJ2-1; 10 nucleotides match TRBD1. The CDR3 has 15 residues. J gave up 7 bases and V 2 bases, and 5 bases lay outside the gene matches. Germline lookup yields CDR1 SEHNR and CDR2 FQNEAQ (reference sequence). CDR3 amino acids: CASSLSGTGENEQFF. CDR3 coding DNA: TGTGCCAGCAGCTTATCAGGGACAGGGGAGAATGAGCAGTTCTTC.

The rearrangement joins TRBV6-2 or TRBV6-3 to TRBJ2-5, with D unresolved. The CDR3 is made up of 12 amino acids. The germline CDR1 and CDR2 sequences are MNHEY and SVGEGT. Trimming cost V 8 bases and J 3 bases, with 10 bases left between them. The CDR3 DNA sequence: TGTGCCAGCTCATACAGAAAAGAGACCCAGTACTTC. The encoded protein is CASSYRKETQYF.

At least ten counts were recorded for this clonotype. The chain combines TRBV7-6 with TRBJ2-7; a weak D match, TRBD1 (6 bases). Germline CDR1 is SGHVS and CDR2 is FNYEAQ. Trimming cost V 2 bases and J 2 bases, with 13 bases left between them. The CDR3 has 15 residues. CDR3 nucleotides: TGTGCCAGCAGCTTAAACAGGGCAGCGACCTACGAGCAGTACTTC. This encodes CASSLNRAATYEQYF.

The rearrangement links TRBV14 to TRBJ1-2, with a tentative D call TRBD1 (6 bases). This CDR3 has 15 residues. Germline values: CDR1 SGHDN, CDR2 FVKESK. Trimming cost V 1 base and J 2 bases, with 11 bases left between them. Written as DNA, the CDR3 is TGTGCCAGCAGCCAAGGTGTCAGGGGAAACTATGGCTACACCTTC. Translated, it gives CASSQGVRGNYGYTF.

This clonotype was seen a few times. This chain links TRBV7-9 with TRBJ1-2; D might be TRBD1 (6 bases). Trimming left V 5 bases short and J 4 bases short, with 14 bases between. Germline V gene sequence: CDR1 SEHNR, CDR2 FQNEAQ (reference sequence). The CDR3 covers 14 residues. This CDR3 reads CASSRGGGGYGYTF. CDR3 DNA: TGTGCCAGCAGCCGTGGCGGGGGCGGCTATGGCTACACCTTC.